Sequencing of this TCR beta chain was carried out in a study of OX40 agonist ivuxolimab in advanced cancers. The germline gives CDR1 MGHDK, CDR2 SYGVNS. V lost 5 bases and J 4 bases, leaving 12 bases between the germline ends. CDR3 size: 14 residues. Profiling relied on immunoSEQ multiplex PCR, and the TCRdb table lists in-frame clones only, not all of them. Of some 110,000 clones listed, around 95% are singletons. Sequences were derived from CD4+ or CD8+ T cells sorted from blood, sampled in a trial of the OX40 agonist ivuxolimab. This sequence was found in an adult with an advanced solid tumor such as melanoma, head and neck, liver or kidney cancer. V usage is TRBV25-1 and J usage is TRBJ1-5, with TRBD1 as a possible D gene (5 bases). CDR3 in amino acids: CASSRPGGNQPQHF. The CDR3 coding sequence is TGTGCCAGCAGTAGACCGGGGGGAAATCAGCCCCAGCATTTT.